This T cell receptor beta chain was documented in a study of chronic HIV infection and antiretroviral therapy (dated by TCRdb to between 2014 and 2017). Points on this clonotype: Its binding antigen is unknown. Qualities for individual bases were not recorded, and no much larger clone is one base off.

Receptor amplification or capture employed 5' RACE. This sample was sequenced with an Illumina MiSeq. TCRdb applied fastp at Q25 and MiXCR to the public reads, then kept only in-frame beta chains. Duplicate CDR3 protein sequences are folded into a single record with the most common DNA and genes. Present in this sample are about 48,000 distinct CDR3 sequences, over 15% of which were seen just once. Over 2.5% of the sample is in the top ten clones. The germline V gene yields KGHDR for CDR1 and SFDVKD for CDR2. The CDR3 starts with the cysteine, ends with the phenylalanine, and has 17 residues. Kept here is only the CDR3 DNA, which spans 51 bases and is read in frame from base 1. V has 5 bases trimmed and J has 4 bases trimmed; junction bases matching no gene number 9.

The sequence is built from TRBV24-1 and TRBJ2-6; TRBD1 fits 8 bases in the junction. The source is an adult who had HIV and had not received antiretroviral therapy, or was an uninfected healthy control (not recorded which). Sequences were obtained from peripheral blood. DNA sequence: TGTGCCACCAGTGCGCAAGGACAGGGTTACGGGGCCAACGTCCTGACTTTC. This encodes CATSAQGQGYGANVLTF.